This TCR beta chain derives from a study of beta chain features in type 1 diabetes. Study-wide results and limits: Naive, central memory and Treg TCRB repertoires seemed to resemble each other more closely in patients than they did in healthy donors.

A note on this clone: Its target is not known.

The authors reverse transcribed all of the isolated RNA, so sequencing captured expressed TCRB transcripts. Method: immunoSEQ multiplex PCR; TCRdb's copy keeps in-frame clones and lacks some. The table shows around 430,000 clones, with about 32% occurring only once. The CDR3 is 14 amino acids. Naive, central memory, regulatory and stem cell-like memory cells within the CD4+ compartment were sorted using CD45RO/CCR7/CD25/CD127/CD95/CD27. V gene TRBV21-1 combines with J gene TRBJ2-7; TRBD2 reflects the table's D call only, with no check against the DNA. TRBV21-1 is noted as a pseudogene. This TCR came from a man aged 18 to 35 in good health. Sequencing was carried out using naive CD4+ T cells from blood. The CDR3 protein is CASSKEDFPYEQYF. The CDR3 DNA sequence: TGTGCCAGCAGCAAAGAGGACTTTCCCTACGAGCAGTACTTC.